This TCR beta chain was documented in a study of cytomegalovirus exposure and HLA in healthy donors. The study, taken as a whole, reports: Immune exposure was documented only through CMV serostatus. Several V segments, TRBV6-2 and TRBV6-3 among them, could not be told apart and were dropped. Among the CMV-associated chains, three were confirmed in vitro as specific for CMV antigens.

Amplification used 60 Vbeta primers and 13 Jbeta primers. Here immunoSEQ multiplex PCR was the method, and the copy in TCRdb shows in-frame clones only, minus some. The data contain around 180,000 clones, about 65% of them singletons. On this clone: Its antigen is not known.

Germline assignment: CDR1 MNHEY and CDR2 SMNVEV (reference sequence). V shed 3 bases and J shed 1 base, with 6 bases lying between them. CDR3 length equals 14 residues. The sample consisted of PBMCs. The TCR sequence derives from a girl under 18 in good health and CMV-seronegative. The chain joins TRBV27 to TRBJ2-2; D remains ambiguous. CDR3 bases: TGTGCCAGCAGTTTCCGCGTGAACACCGGGGAGCTGTTTTTT. It encodes CASSFRVNTGELFF.